The clone carrying this T cell receptor beta chain appeared many times. Its antigen is unidentified. The data derive from a study of CD8 T cells in ankylosing spondylitis. TCRdb redid the calling of the 5' RACE reads with MiXCR, one entry per CDR3 protein. The table lists some 95,000 distinct CDR3 sequences, about 8.1% of them singletons. V lost 2 bases to trimming and J lost 5 bases; unmatched junction nucleotides: 10. Germline V gene lookup returns CDR1 SGHNT and CDR2 YYREEE (reference sequence). CDR3 size: 16 residues. Overall study results and limits: Seemingly distinctive of ankylosing spondylitis blood was a TCR beta motif formed by eight highly homologous variants.

The sample comprised blood, either unsorted or a sorted T cell fraction (not recorded which). This TCR derives from a male donor with ankylosing spondylitis or in good health (not recorded which). The chain uses TRBV5-4 and TRBJ2-5; the match to TRBD1 covers 9 bases. The CDR3 loop reads CASSFSSGQGHETQYF. The CDR3 nucleotides are TGTGCCAGCAGCTTCTCTTCGGGACAGGGCCACGAGACCCAGTACTTC.